This record covers a single TCR beta chain. Its antigen is undetermined. This sample is part of a study of chemoradiotherapy in HPV16-positive cancers. Broader study findings: Candidate HPV-specific clones and E7-related TCR motifs grew in tumor during treatment.

The assay was immunoSEQ multiplex PCR, and TCRdb's table has in-frame clones only and misses some. The sample records 9,500 to 15,000 clones, approximately 90% being singletons. V shed 7 bases and J shed 2 bases, with 11 bases lying between them. The germline V gene encodes CDR1 SEHNR and CDR2 FQNEAQ (reference sequence). This CDR3 spans 13 amino acids. This receptor was obtained from a human donor with HPV-associated anogenital cancer. Sequences were derived from blood, sampled from a patient who underwent chemoradiotherapy. V gene TRBV7-9 combines with J gene TRBJ1-2; D ambiguous. The CDR3 DNA is TGTGCCAGCACCCAGCCGGGGAACTATGGCTACACCTTC. It is translated as CASTQPGNYGYTF. Variable domain in full (rest from reference TRBV7-9 and TRBJ1-2): DTGVSQNPRHKITKRGQNVTFRCDPISEHNRLYWYRQTLGQGPEFLTYFQNEAQLEKSRLLSDRFSAERPKGSFSTLEIQRTEQGDSAMYLCASTQPGNYGYTFGSGTRLTVV.